This T cell receptor beta chain was obtained from a study of shared clonotypes between healthy human individuals. Study conclusions and caveats: For naive CD4 cells, 4.5% to 6.5% of clonotypes were shared across a handful of donors.

Each of the donors was a healthy adult who was HIV-negative and had not had a recent acute infection or vaccination. Caucasian adults living in Nashville, Tennessee, provided all samples. The CDR3 spans 17 residues. The junction had 6 bases not matched to a gene; V was cut back by 0 bases and J by 3 bases. Germline V gene sequence: CDR1 SGHRS, CDR2 YFSETQ. Per the original data handling: Filtering was not the same, since immunoSEQ gave junction-only sequences without quality scores. Repertoires were generated with immunoSEQ multiplex PCR, while TCRdb's copy carries only in-frame clones and drops some. The V and J calls and the clone size are those of that table, but D and trimming were determined from the DNA. Seen here are over a million clones, more than 60% observed once, and the top ten hold nearly 1.5%. Remarks on this clone: Its antigen remains unknown.

The clonotype originates from a man in his late teens or twenties in good health. The chain carries TRBV5-1 and TRBJ1-6; 7 nucleotides agree with TRBD1. The sequenced sample consisted of memory CD4+ T cells sorted from blood. Subset here: CD45RA-negative fraction. CDR3 coding DNA: TGCGCCAGCAGCTTGGGAGGGACAGCCAACTATAATTCACCCCTCCACTTT. It specifies CASSLGGTANYNSPLHF.